These 5 T cell receptor beta chains were sequenced from one sample in a study of blood T cell repertoires in COVID-19. Clones were sequenced by immunoSEQ multiplex PCR, and TCRdb holds only the in-frame ones, with some missing. The table shows around 190,000 clones, with about 88% occurring only once. Sample: PBMCs or T cells enriched from blood (not recorded which). Receptor source: a middle-aged woman in a cohort exposed to, infected with or recovered from COVID-19 (not recorded which).

The CDR3 loop is CASSGVAANTDTQYF. The DNA for the CDR3 is TGTGCCAGCAGCGGCGTAGCGGCTAACACAGATACGCAGTATTTT. This chain links TRBV3-1 (or the pseudogene TRBV3-2) with TRBJ2-3, with a tentative D call TRBD2 (6 bases). This CDR3 is 15 amino acids long. Germline CDR1 reads LGHDT; CDR2 reads YNNKEL (reference sequence). The V and J ends lost 5 bases and 2 bases respectively, with 14 bases between them.

The gene calls are TRBV29-1 and TRBJ1-2; weak D call: TRBD1 (5 bases). V lost 4 bases and J 6 bases, leaving 12 bases between the germline ends. The CDR3 loop spans 12 amino acids. Germline V CDR1 and CDR2: SQVTM, ANQGSEA. The CDR3 DNA reads TGCAGCGTTGTATCAGGGATCGATGGCTACACCTTC. It yields the protein CSVVSGIDGYTF.

This sequence joins TRBV7-6 and TRBJ2-1; 10 bases map to TRBD2. CDR1 is SGHVS, CDR2 FNYEAQ, per germline. The CDR3 runs to 17 residues. V lost 5 bases to trimming and J lost 0 bases; unmatched junction nucleotides: 7. CDR3 residues: CASSGLAGASSYNEQFF. As DNA, the CDR3 is TGTGCCAGCAGCGGGCTAGCGGGGGCCAGCTCCTACAATGAGCAGTTCTTC.

The rearrangement links TRBV4-1 to TRBJ1-4; 7 nucleotides agree with TRBD1. Germline assignment: CDR1 MGHRA and CDR2 YSYEKL. Trimming took 3 bases from V and 5 from J; bases not matched to a gene: 9. The CDR3 totals 16 residues. The CDR3 region is CASSHQTGQNNEKLFF. DNA of the CDR3: TGCGCCAGCAGCCACCAGACAGGGCAGAACAATGAAAAACTGTTTTTT.

Only one count was recorded for this clone. This chain joins TRBV28 and TRBJ1-3; D remains ambiguous. Germline loops: CDR1 MDHEN, CDR2 SYDVKM. V lost 3 bases to trimming and J lost 0 bases, with 12 bases between them. The CDR3 extends over 16 amino acids. Written as DNA, the CDR3 is TGTGCCAGCAGTTTGTTACAGCTTAGCTCTGGAAACACCATATATTTT. The encoded protein is CASSLLQLSSGNTIYF.